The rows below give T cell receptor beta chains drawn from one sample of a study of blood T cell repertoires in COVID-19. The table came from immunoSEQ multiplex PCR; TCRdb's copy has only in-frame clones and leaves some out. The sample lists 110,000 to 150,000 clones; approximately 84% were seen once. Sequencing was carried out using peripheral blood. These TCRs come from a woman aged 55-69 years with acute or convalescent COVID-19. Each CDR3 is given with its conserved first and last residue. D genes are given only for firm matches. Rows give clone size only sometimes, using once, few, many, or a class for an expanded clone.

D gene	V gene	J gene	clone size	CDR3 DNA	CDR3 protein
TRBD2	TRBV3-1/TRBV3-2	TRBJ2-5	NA	TGTGCCAGCAGCCAGGCTACTAGCGGGAGGAGAGAGACCCAGTACTTC	CASSQATSGRRETQYF
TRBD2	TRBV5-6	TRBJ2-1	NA	TGTGCCAGCAGCTTGGAAATGAGCGGGAGAGTCGATGAGCAGTTCTTC	CASSLEMSGRVDEQFF
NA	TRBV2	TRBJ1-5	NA	TGTGCCAGCAGTGGACAGAAAAGTTATAGCAATCAGCCCCAGCATTTT	CASSGQKSYSNQPQHF
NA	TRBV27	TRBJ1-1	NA	TGTGCCAGCAGTTATGGCAACAGGGAAGCTTTCTTT	CASSYGNREAFF
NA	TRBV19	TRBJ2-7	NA	TGTGCCAGTAGTTCCAGCGGCAAATTCTACGAGCAGTACTTC	CASSSSGKFYEQYF
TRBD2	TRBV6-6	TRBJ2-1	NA	TGTGCCAGCAGTTGGGAGCGGGAGCCGTTCTTC	CASSWEREPFF
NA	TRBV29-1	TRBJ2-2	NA	TGCAGCGTTGAGGGCAGGAACACCGGGGAGCTGTTTTTT	CSVEGRNTGELFF
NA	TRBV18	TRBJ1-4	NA	TGTGCCAGCTCACCCCGTGTTAGAGGAAGTGAAAAACTGTTTTTT	CASSPRVRGSEKLFF
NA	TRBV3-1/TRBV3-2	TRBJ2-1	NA	TGTGCCAGCAGCCTCCGTTTAGCGGTGGGTGAGCAGTTCTTC	CASSLRLAVGEQFF
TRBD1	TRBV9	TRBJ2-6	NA	TGTGCCAGCAGCCCACAGGGGGTAGGGGCCAACGTCCTGACTTTC	CASSPQGVGANVLTF
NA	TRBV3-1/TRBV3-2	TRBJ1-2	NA	TGTGCCAGCAGCCATGCCAGGGGAATGCATGGCTACACCTTC	CASSHARGMHGYTF
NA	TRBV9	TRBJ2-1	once	TGTGCCAGCAGCGTAGGCCCTGCGCCCTACAATGAGCAGTTCTTC	CASSVGPAPYNEQFF
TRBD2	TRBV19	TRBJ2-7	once	TGTGCCAGTAGTATAGGATCCGTAGCGGGAGCCCCCTACGAGCAGTACTTC	CASSIGSVAGAPYEQYF
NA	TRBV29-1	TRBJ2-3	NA	TGCAGCGTTGAACCTCTCACAGATACGCAGTATTTT	CSVEPLTDTQYF
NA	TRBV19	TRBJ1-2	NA	TGTGCCACCATAGTCCCCGGGAGTCCCTATGGCTACACCTTC	CATIVPGSPYGYTF
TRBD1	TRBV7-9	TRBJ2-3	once	TGTGCCAGCACCAGAAAACGGGACAGGGAAGACACAGATACGCAGTATTTT	CASTRKRDREDTDTQYF
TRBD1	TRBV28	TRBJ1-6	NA	TGTGCCAGCACTCCGACAGGGGGGGGTTCACCCCTCCACTTT	CASTPTGGGSPLHF
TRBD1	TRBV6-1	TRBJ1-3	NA	TGTGCCAGCAGTGAGAGGGGGCCCTCTGGAAACACCATATATTTT	CASSERGPSGNTIYF
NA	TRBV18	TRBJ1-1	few	TGTGCCAGCTCACCACCCCGAAGAGGGTTCGACACTGAAGCTTTCTTT	CASSPPRRGFDTEAFF
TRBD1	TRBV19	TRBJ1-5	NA	TGTGCCAGTAGTGCCAGAGGGGGCGCGGGCAATCAGCCCCAGCATTTT	CASSARGGAGNQPQHF
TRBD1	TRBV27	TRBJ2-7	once	TGTGCCACCCGGGGGACAGGCACCTACGAGCAGTACTTC	CATRGTGTYEQYF
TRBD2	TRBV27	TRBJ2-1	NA	TGTGCCAGCAGACCGGGACTAGCGGGAGGGGAGCAGTTCTTC	CASRPGLAGGEQFF
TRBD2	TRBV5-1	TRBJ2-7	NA	TGCGCCAGCAGCTTGGAGGTAGCGGGTGTTACCTACGAGCAGTACTTC	CASSLEVAGVTYEQYF
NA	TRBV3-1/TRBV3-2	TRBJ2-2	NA	TGTGCCAGCAGCGCTCGGGAACAGAACACCGGGGAGCTGTTTTTT	CASSAREQNTGELFF
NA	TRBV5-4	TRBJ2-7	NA	TGTGCCAGCAGCTTCGATGTCAACAGGGCTAACGAGCAGTACTTC	CASSFDVNRANEQYF
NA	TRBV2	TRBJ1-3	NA	TGTGCCAGCAGTCCATCCCGAAACACCATATATTTT	CASSPSRNTIYF
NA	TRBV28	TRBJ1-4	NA	TGTGCCAGCAGTTTGTTGACTAACGTGTTTTTT	CASSLLTNVFF
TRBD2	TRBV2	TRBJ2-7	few	TGTGCCAGCAGTTATACTAGCGGGCAGATTTACGAGCAGTACTTC	CASSYTSGQIYEQYF
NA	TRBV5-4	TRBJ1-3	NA	TGTGCCAGCAGTAATGGCGGAGGAAACACCATATATTTT	CASSNGGGNTIYF
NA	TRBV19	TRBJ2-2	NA	TGTGCCAGTAGCCCGACCCGTCCCCAGGGCTGGGGAAGAGCCGGGGAGCTGTTTTTT	CASSPTRPQGWGRAGELFF
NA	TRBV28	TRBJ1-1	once	TGTGCCAGCAGTCCCCTAGGTCGATCCTACACTGAAGCTTTCTTT	CASSPLGRSYTEAFF
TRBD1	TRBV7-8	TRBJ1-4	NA	TGTGCCAGCAGCTCCTCCTATGACAGGGTTTGGGAAAAACTGTTTTTT	CASSSSYDRVWEKLFF
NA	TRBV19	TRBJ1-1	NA	TGTGCCAGCCTGTTCAGAAGGGGGATGCACACTGAAGCTTTCTTT	CASLFRRGMHTEAFF
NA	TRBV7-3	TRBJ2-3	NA	TGTGCCAGCGGGGGGTTAGGCGGTACGCAGTATTTT	CASGGLGGTQYF
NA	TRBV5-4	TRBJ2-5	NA	TGTGCCAGCAGCTGGACTGAAGAGACCCAGTACTTC	CASSWTEETQYF
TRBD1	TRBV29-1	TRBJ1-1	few	TGCAGCGTTGAGGGGTGGACAGGGGATGAAGCTTTCTTT	CSVEGWTGDEAFF
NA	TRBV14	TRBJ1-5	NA	TGTGCCAGCAGCCTGATCGGACAAGTGAAGAATCAGCCCCAGCATTTT	CASSLIGQVKNQPQHF
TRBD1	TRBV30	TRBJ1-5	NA	TGTGCCTGGAAGACAGGGGGCGCGGGTTACCAGCCCCAGCATTTT	CAWKTGGAGYQPQHF
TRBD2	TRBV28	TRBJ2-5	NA	TGTGCCAGCAGTTCAAGCGGGACCGGGGAGACCCAGTACTTC	CASSSSGTGETQYF
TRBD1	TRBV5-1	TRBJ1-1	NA	TGCGCCAGCAGCCTCGACAGGGGACTTTCGAACACTGAAGCTTTCTTT	CASSLDRGLSNTEAFF
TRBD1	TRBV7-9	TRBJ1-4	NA	TGTGCCAGCAGCCGGACAGGGACCGAGGGTGAAAAACTGTTTTTT	CASSRTGTEGEKLFF
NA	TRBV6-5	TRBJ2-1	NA	TGTGCCAGCACAATTGGGGGGTCGCCCTACAATGAGCAGTTCTTC	CASTIGGSPYNEQFF
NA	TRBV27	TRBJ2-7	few	TGTGCCAGCAGTTCACAAGGGGGACCCTCCTACGAGCAGTACTTC	CASSSQGGPSYEQYF
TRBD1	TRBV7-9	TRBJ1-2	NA	TGTGCCAGCAGCACCGGGACAGAGCCTGGCTACACCTTC	CASSTGTEPGYTF
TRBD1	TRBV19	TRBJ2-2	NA	TGTGCCAGTAGTCTACCGGACAGGCCCCTCGAACACCGGGGAGCTGTTTTT	CASSLPDRPLEHRGAVF
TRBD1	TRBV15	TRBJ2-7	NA	TGTGCCACCAGCACAACCGGGACAGGGGCCTACGAGCAGTACTTC	CATSTTGTGAYEQYF
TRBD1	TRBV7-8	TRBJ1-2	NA	TGTGCCAGCAGCTCAACAGGGGGGGACAGGGGCTATGGCTACACCTTC	CASSSTGGDRGYGYTF
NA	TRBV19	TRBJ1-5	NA	TGTGCCAGTAGTAGGGGGGTCTATCAGCCCCAGCATTTT	CASSRGVYQPQHF
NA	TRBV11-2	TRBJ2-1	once	TGTGCCAGCAGCTTAGTGGCTAGGCTACTCCAAAGGGGCAATGAGCAGTTCTTC	CASSLVARLLQRGNEQFF
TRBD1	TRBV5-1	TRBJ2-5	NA	TGCGCCAGCAGCTTTGGACAGGGCATCCAAGAGACCCAGTACTTC	CASSFGQGIQETQYF
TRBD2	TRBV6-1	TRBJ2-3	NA	TGTGCCAGCAGTGAATCCCCCATAGCGGGGTCTAGCACAGATACGCAGTATTTT	CASSESPIAGSSTDTQYF
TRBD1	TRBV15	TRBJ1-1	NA	TGTGCCACCAGCAGAGATACAAGGGGGCTGATGCTTCCATTTGAAGCTTTCTTT	CATSRDTRGLMLPFEAFF